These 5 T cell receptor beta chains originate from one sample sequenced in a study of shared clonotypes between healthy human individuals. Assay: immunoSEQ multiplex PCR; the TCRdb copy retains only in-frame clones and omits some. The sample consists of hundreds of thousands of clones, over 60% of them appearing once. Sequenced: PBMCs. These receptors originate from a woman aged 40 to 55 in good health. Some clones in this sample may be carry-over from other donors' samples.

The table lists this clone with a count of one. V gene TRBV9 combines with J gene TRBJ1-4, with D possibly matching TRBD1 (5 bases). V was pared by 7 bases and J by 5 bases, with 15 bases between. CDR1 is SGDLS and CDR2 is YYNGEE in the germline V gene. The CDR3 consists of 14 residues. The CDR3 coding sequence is TGTGCCAGCGGATTCGGGACCCTCAATGAAAAACTGTTTTTT. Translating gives CASGFGTLNEKLFF.

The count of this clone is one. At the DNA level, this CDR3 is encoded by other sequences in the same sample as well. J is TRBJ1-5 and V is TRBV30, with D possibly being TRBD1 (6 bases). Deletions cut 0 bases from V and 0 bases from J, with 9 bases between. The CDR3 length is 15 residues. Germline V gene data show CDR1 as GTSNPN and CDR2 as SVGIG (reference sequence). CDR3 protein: CAWSVGGNSNQPQHF. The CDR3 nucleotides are TGTGCCTGGAGTGTAGGGGGTAATAGCAATCAGCCCCAGCATTTT. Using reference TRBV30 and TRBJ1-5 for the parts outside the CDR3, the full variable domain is SQTIHQWPATLVQPVGSPLSLECTVEGTSNPNLYWYRQAAGRGLQLLFYSVGIGQISSEVPQNLSASRPQDRQFILSSKKLLLSDSGFYLCAWSVGGNSNQPQHFGDGTRLSIL.

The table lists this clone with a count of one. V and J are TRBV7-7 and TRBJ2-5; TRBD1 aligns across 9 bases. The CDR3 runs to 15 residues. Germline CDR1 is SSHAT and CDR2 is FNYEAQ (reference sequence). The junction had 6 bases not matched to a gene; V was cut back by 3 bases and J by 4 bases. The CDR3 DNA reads TGTGCCAGCAGCTTCCGGGACAGGGAGCGAGAGACCCAGTACTTC. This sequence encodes CASSFRDRERETQYF.

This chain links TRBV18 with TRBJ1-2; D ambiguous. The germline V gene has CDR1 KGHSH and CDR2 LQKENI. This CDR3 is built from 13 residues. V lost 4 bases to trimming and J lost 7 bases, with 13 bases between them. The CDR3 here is CASSRGDVGGYTF. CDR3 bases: TGTGCCAGCTCACGGGGAGACGTGGGTGGCTACACCTTC.

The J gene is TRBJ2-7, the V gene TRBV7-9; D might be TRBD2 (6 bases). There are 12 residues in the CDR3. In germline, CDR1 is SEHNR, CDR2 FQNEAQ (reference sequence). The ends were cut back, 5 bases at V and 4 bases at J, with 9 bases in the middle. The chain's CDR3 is CASSGGDYEQYF. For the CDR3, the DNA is TGTGCCAGCAGCGGCGGGGATTACGAGCAGTACTTC.